This passage covers 26 T cell receptor beta chains from one sample sequenced in a study of blood T cell repertoires in COVID-19. The data were produced by immunoSEQ multiplex PCR, yet TCRdb's version contains in-frame clones alone and is incomplete. The sample has 150,000 to 200,000 clones, about 80% seen once. The specimen sequenced was PBMCs or T cells enriched from blood (not recorded which). The receptors come from a man aged 55 to 69 who had been exposed to COVID-19.

In DNA form, the CDR3 reads TGCAGCGTGCCTGGAGTGACAGAAACTGAAGCTTTCTTT. Amino acids: CSVPGVTETEAFF. This rearrangement joins TRBV29-1 to TRBJ1-1, with D perhaps matching TRBD1 (5 bases). Germline V gene data show CDR1 as SQVTM and CDR2 as ANQGSEA. This CDR3 region has 13 residues. The V end lost 6 bases, the J end lost 5 bases, and 16 bases lay between the germline ends.

This rearrangement joins TRBV12-3 or TRBV12-4 to TRBJ1-6; the D is unclear. This CDR3 is 13 amino acids long. Trimming left V 11 bases short and J 13 bases short, with 21 bases between. CDR3 nucleotides: TGTGCCTCCGCTGGCCGGGTCCCTTGGCCCCTCCACTTT. This sequence encodes CASAGRVPWPLHF.

The rearrangement joins TRBV4-3 to TRBJ2-6; 9 nucleotides align to TRBD1. V shed 1 base and J 4 bases; nucleotides not matched to a gene: 5. The V gene's germline CDR1 is LGHNA and CDR2 YSLEER. The CDR3 length is 17 residues. The chain's CDR3 is CASSQVTGGVGANVLTF. The CDR3 nucleotides are TGCGCCAGCAGCCAAGTCACAGGGGGCGTAGGGGCCAACGTCCTGACTTTC.

V and J are TRBV12-3 or TRBV12-4 and TRBJ2-5; TRBD2 might be the D (6 bases). The CDR3 consists of 13 residues. The ends were cut back, 6 bases at V and 2 bases at J, with 10 bases in the middle. The CDR3 reads CASSGTPQETQYF. The CDR3 DNA follows: TGTGCCAGCAGCGGGACTCCTCAAGAGACCCAGTACTTC.

This clone was counted a few times. This sequence joins TRBV18 and TRBJ2-7; 7 bases match TRBD1. Germline lookup yields CDR1 KGHSH and CDR2 LQKENI. The CDR3 spans 17 residues. Trimming removed 2 bases from V and 4 bases from J; junction bases left unmatched: 14. CDR3 sequence (DNA): TGTGCCAGCTCACCAATGGTACTTAGGACAGGAACATACGAGCAGTACTTC. Its protein product is CASSPMVLRTGTYEQYF.

The gene calls are TRBV5-8 and TRBJ1-4, with a weak D call TRBD1 (6 bases). The CDR3 contains 15 residues. With 4 bases removed from V and 8 bases from J, the gap between germline ends came to 18 bases. CDR1 and CDR2 (germline): SGHTS, YDEGEE. The DNA of the CDR3 is TGTGCCAGCAGCGGGGGACACCGGCCGGAGGAAAAACTGTTTTTT. Residues: CASSGGHRPEEKLFF.

A note on this clone: Other DNA sequences in the same sample also yield this CDR3. The chain is built from TRBV3-1 (or the pseudogene TRBV3-2) and TRBJ2-2; D possibly corresponds to TRBD1 (5 bases). Germline loops: CDR1 LGHDT, CDR2 YNNKEL (reference sequence). Trimming removed 2 bases at V and 4 bases at J, with 5 bases between. The CDR3 consists of 13 residues. The chain's CDR3 is CASSQRGTGELFF. The CDR3 nucleotides are TGTGCCAGCAGCCAAAGGGGCACCGGGGAGCTGTTTTTT.

J is TRBJ1-2 and V is TRBV28; D remains ambiguous. The CDR3 loop spans 13 amino acids. With 7 bases removed from V and 4 bases from J, the gap between germline ends came to 13 bases. Germline loops: CDR1 MDHEN, CDR2 SYDVKM. The CDR3 region is CASTGRRSYGYTF. CDR3 DNA sequence: TGTGCCAGCACCGGGAGGCGGAGCTATGGCTACACCTTC.

The chain links TRBV27 to TRBJ1-1; 10 bases line up with TRBD1. Germline V gives CDR1 MNHEY, CDR2 SMNVEV (reference sequence). The CDR3 is 15 residues long. The trim removed 6 bases at V and 1 base at J, leaving 5 bases unmatched. The CDR3 DNA follows: TGTGCCAGCAGACCGGGACAGGGGCCGAACACTGAAGCTTTCTTT. Protein sequence: CASRPGQGPNTEAFF.

The chain has TRBV9 and TRBJ2-2, with 9 positions matching TRBD1. Germline loops: CDR1 SGDLS, CDR2 YYNGEE. Trimming took 0 bases from V and 5 from J; bases not matched to a gene: 5. The length of the CDR3 is 16 residues. The CDR3 region has the DNA TGTGCCAGCAGCGTAGAGGGACAGGGTTTGACCGGGGAGCTGTTTTTT. It is translated as CASSVEGQGLTGELFF.

The chain links TRBV30 to TRBJ1-1, with TRBD1 identical over 7 bases. Germline V gene sequence: CDR1 GTSNPN, CDR2 SVGIG (reference sequence). The CDR3 is 13 amino acids. V dropped 2 bases and J dropped 5; count of bases not matched to a gene: 5. In nucleotides, the CDR3 is TGTGCCTGGAGTAACCAGGGGGGAACTGAAGCTTTCTTT. Its translation: CAWSNQGGTEAFF. Looking up the rest from reference TRBV30 and TRBJ1-1 gives the full variable domain: SQTIHQWPATLVQPVGSPLSLECTVEGTSNPNLYWYRQAAGRGLQLLFYSVGIGQISSEVPQNLSASRPQDRQFILSSKKLLLSDSGFYLCAWSNQGGTEAFFGQGTRLTVV.

This clone was counted only a few times. The chain uses TRBV27 and TRBJ2-3; D might be TRBD1 (6 bases). The CDR3 totals 16 residues. The V and J ends lost 1 base and 0 bases respectively, with 11 bases between them. Germline values: CDR1 MNHEY, CDR2 SMNVEV (reference sequence). In DNA form, the CDR3 reads TGTGCCAGCAGTTTATTGGGGGCCTCTAGCACAGATACGCAGTATTTT. Translated: CASSLLGASSTDTQYF.

This clone was seen only a few times. V is TRBV7-3 and J is TRBJ2-1, with D perhaps matching TRBD2 (6 bases). V lost 5 bases to trimming and J lost 9 bases, with 14 bases between them. The CDR3 runs 13 residues. CDR1 and CDR2 (germline): SGHTA, FQGTGA. CDR3 region: CASSTLAVGEQFF. CDR3 nucleotides: TGTGCCAGCAGCACCTTAGCGGTCGGTGAGCAGTTCTTC.

The CDR3 DNA is TGTGCCAGTAGTCAACCCTGGGGACTAGCGGGAGAGCAGTATTTT. Amino acid sequence: CASSQPWGLAGEQYF. V usage is TRBV19 and J usage is TRBJ2-3, with 14 positions matching TRBD2. Germline trimming cut 5 bases from V and 11 bases from J; bases unmatched to any gene: 9. The CDR3 is 15 amino acids. CDR1 and CDR2 (germline): LNHDA, SQIVND (reference sequence).

V is TRBV28 and J is TRBJ2-1, with 7 bases aligning to TRBD1. Losses at the gene ends were 6 bases for V and 6 bases for J; bases not matched to a gene: 11. This CDR3 spans 15 amino acids. The germline V gene has CDR1 MDHEN and CDR2 SYDVKM. This chain's CDR3 is CASSDGTVRANEQFF. CDR3 coding DNA: TGTGCCAGCAGCGACGGGACAGTAAGGGCCAATGAGCAGTTCTTC.

J is TRBJ2-1 and V is TRBV7-3; 8 bases agree with TRBD2. This CDR3 is built from 16 residues. V lost 2 bases, J lost 0 bases, and 3 bases stayed unmatched. CDR1 and CDR2 from the germline V gene are SGHTA and FQGTGA. CDR3 in DNA: TGTGCCAGCAGCTTAGTAGCGGGGTACTCCTACAATGAGCAGTTCTTC. Translated: CASSLVAGYSYNEQFF.

The V and J genes are TRBV18 and TRBJ1-2; TRBD1 is a possible D gene (5 bases). CDR3 length: 15 residues. CDR1 is KGHSH and CDR2 is LQKENI in the germline V gene. V lost 0 bases and J 0 bases, leaving 8 bases between the germline ends. CDR3 sequence: CASSPPAGTNYGYTF. CDR3 DNA sequence: TGTGCCAGCTCACCACCGGCAGGGACTAACTATGGCTACACCTTC.

This clone was picked up a small number of times. The V call is TRBV5-8, the J call TRBJ2-5; D might be TRBD2 (6 bases). V lost 0 bases to trimming and J lost 1 base, with 16 bases between them. Per germline, CDR1 SGHTS and CDR2 YDEGEE. This CDR3 contains 17 residues. The CDR3 region has the DNA TGTGCCAGCAGCTTGGGGGGAGGCCAGAGGTCCCAAGAGACCCAGTACTTC. This sequence encodes CASSLGGGQRSQETQYF.

V gene TRBV7-2 combines with J gene TRBJ1-4, with 8 bases aligning to TRBD1. Germline CDR1 reads SGHTA; CDR2 reads FQGNSA. CDR3 size: 15 residues. J lost 3 bases, V lost 3 bases, and 3 bases had no gene match. CDR3 protein: CASSLGTGPNEKLFF. CDR3 sequence (DNA): TGTGCCAGCAGCTTGGGGACAGGCCCTAATGAAAAACTGTTTTTT.

The chain has TRBV7-2 and TRBJ2-7; D is unclear. Trimming shortened V by 4 bases and J by 0 bases, and 4 bases separated the two germline ends. CDR1 SGHTA and CDR2 FQGNSA come from the germline V gene. The CDR3 totals 12 residues. The CDR3 protein is CASSSLSYEQYF. The CDR3 DNA reads TGTGCCAGCAGCTCCCTCTCCTACGAGCAGTACTTC.

V and J are TRBV2 and TRBJ1-5, with no clear D. CDR1 and CDR2 (germline): SNHLY, FYNNEI. The CDR3 covers 13 residues. V lost 0 bases, J lost 6 bases, and 6 bases lay in between. CDR3: CASSEAPRQPQHF. Written as DNA, the CDR3 is TGTGCCAGCAGTGAAGCTCCTCGTCAGCCCCAGCATTTT.

Concerning this clone itself: The junction shows a germline mismatch at one end, possibly a read error. V gene TRBV19 combines with J gene TRBJ2-2, with 8 bases fitting TRBD2. This CDR3 has 14 residues. Germline lookup yields CDR1 LNHDA and CDR2 SQIVND (reference sequence). The CDR3 here is CASSSGAFTGELFF. Written as DNA, the CDR3 is TGTGCCAGCAGTAGCGGGGCCTTCACCGGGGAGCTGTTTTTT.

The CDR3 DNA follows: TGTGCCAGCAGCCCCACAGGGAACGGTCAGCCCCAGCATTTT. This sequence encodes CASSPTGNGQPQHF. This rearrangement joins TRBV7-9 to TRBJ1-5, with D perhaps TRBD1 (6 bases). Trimming removed 5 bases from V and 6 bases from J, with 14 bases in between. The CDR3 extends over 14 amino acids. CDR1 and CDR2 from the germline V gene are SEHNR and FQNEAQ (reference sequence).

This chain links TRBV19 with TRBJ1-5; 10 bases map to TRBD1. This CDR3 is 16 amino acids long. Looked up from germline, CDR1 is LNHDA and CDR2 is SQIVND (reference sequence). V dropped 7 bases and J dropped 11; count of bases not matched to a gene: 17. CDR3 bases: TGTGCCAGTACTAAAGGGACAGGGGCCACAGGCAGGTCCCAGCATTTT. It yields the protein CASTKGTGATGRSQHF.

V gene TRBV7-2 combines with J gene TRBJ2-1; no clear D. Germline V gene data show CDR1 as SGHTA and CDR2 as FQGNSA. This CDR3 spans 15 amino acids. V lost 5 bases and J 0 bases, leaving 11 bases between the germline ends. CDR3 DNA: TGTGCCAGCAGCCTCCGCCGGAGCTCCTACAATGAGCAGTTCTTC. It is translated as CASSLRRSSYNEQFF.

The genes are TRBV5-1 and TRBJ1-3; the match to TRBD1 covers 10 bases. After removal of 4 bases from V and 3 bases from J, the junction contained 7 bases not matched to a gene. Germline CDR1 SGHRS, CDR2 YFSETQ. The CDR3 consists of 16 residues. In DNA form, the CDR3 reads TGCGCCAGCAGCCCTAAGACAGGGGGCGATGGAAACACCATATATTTT. It translates to CASSPKTGGDGNTIYF.